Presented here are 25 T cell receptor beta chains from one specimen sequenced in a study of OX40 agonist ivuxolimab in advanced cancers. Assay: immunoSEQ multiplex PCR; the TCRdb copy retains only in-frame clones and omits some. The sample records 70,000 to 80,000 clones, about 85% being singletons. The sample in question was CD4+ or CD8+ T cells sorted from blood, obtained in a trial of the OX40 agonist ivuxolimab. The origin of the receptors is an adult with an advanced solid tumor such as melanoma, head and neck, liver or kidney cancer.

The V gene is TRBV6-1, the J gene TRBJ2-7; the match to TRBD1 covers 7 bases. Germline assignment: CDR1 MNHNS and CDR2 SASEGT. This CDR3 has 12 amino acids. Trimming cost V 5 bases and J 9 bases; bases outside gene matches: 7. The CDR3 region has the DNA TGTGCCAGCAGTTTTCGGGACAGAGGGCAGTACTTC. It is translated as CASSFRDRGQYF.

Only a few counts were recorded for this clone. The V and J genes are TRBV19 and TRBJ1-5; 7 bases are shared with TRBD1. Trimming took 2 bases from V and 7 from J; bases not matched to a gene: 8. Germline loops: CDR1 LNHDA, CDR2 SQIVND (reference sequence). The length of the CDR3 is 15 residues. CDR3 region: CASSIFRGQGQPQHF. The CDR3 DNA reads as TGTGCCAGTAGTATATTTAGGGGGCAGGGACAGCCCCAGCATTTT.

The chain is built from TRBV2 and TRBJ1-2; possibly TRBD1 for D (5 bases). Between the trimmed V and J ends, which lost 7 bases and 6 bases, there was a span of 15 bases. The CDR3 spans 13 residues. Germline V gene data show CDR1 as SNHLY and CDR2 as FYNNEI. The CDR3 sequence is CASTPGLWNGYTF. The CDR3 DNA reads TGTGCCAGCACCCCAGGGTTGTGGAATGGCTACACCTTC.

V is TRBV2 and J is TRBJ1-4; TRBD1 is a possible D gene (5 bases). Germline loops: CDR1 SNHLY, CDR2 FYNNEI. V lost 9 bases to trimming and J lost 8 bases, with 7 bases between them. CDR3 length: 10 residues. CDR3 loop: CAREGEKLFF. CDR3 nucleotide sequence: TGTGCCAGGGAGGGGGAAAAACTGTTTTTT.

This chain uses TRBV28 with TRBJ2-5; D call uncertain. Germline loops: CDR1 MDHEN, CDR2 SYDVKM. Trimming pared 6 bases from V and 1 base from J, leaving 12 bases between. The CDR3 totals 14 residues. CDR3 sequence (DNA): TGTGCCAGCAGCTCCGATTTGATCCAAGAGACCCAGTACTTC. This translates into CASSSDLIQETQYF.

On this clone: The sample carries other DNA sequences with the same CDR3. The chain's CDR3 is CASSQGLGGTGELFF. CDR3 in DNA: TGCGCCAGCAGCCAAGGACTAGGCGGAACCGGGGAGCTGTTTTTT. This chain joins TRBV4-1 and TRBJ2-2; the D gene is possibly TRBD2 (6 bases). The CDR3 contains 15 residues. The ends were cut back, 1 base at V and 5 bases at J, with 11 bases in the middle. CDR1 MGHRA and CDR2 YSYEKL come from the germline V gene.

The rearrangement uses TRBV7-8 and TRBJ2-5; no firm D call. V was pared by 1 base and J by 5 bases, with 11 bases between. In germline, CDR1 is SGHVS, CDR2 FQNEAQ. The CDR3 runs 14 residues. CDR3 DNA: TGTGCCAGCAGCTTAGGTACGAGTTACGAGACCCAGTACTTC. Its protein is CASSLGTSYETQYF.

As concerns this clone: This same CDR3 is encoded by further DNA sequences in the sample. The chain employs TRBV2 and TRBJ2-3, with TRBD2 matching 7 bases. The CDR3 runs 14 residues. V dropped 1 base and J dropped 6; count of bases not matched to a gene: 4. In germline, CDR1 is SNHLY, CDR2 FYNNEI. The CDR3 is CASSEGAGGDTQYF. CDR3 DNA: TGTGCCAGCAGTGAAGGGGCCGGGGGGGATACGCAGTATTTT.

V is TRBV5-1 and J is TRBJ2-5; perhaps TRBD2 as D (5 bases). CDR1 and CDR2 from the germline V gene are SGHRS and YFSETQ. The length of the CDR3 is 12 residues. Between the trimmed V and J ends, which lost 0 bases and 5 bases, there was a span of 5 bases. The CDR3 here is CASSLAGETQYF. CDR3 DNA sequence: TGCGCCAGCAGCTTGGCGGGGGAGACCCAGTACTTC.

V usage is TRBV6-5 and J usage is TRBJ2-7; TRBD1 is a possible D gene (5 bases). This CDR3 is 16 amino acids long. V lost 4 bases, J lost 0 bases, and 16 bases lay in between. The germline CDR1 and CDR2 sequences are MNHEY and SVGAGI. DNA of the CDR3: TGTGCCAGCAGTTTCAACCGACAGACGCTCTCCTACGAGCAGTACTTC. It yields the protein CASSFNRQTLSYEQYF.

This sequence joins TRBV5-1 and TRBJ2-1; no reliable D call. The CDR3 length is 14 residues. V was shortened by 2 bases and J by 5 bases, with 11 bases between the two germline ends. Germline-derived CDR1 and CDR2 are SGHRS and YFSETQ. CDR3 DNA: TGCGCCAGCAGCTTAAGGGCGGCGGACAATGAGCAGTTCTTC. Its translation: CASSLRAADNEQFF.

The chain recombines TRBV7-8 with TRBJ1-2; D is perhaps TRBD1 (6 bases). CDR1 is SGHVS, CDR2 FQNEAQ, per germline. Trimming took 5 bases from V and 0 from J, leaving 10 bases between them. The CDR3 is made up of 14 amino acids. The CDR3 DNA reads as TGTGCCAGCAGCCGCGACAGGTCTAACTATGGCTACACCTTC. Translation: CASSRDRSNYGYTF.

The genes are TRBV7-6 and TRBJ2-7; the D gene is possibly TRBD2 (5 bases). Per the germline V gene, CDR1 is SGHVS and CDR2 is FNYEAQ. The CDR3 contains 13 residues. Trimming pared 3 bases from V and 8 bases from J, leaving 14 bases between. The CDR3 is CASSLNGPGKQYF. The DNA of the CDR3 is TGTGCCAGCAGCTTGAACGGCCCGGGGAAGCAGTACTTC.

The CDR3 is CASSLGADPYEQYF. The CDR3 nucleotides read TGTGCCAGCAGCTTGGGTGCAGACCCATACGAGCAGTACTTC. V gene TRBV5-4 combines with J gene TRBJ2-7; unclear D gene. V was trimmed by 0 bases and J by 4 bases, leaving 11 bases between them. This CDR3 is 14 amino acids long. Germline-derived CDR1 and CDR2 are SGHNT and YYREEE (reference sequence). The full variable domain, in which reference TRBV5-4 and TRBJ2-7 provide the parts outside the CDR3, is ETGVTQSPTHLIKTRGQQVTLRCSSQSGHNTVSWYQQALGQGPQFIFQYYREEENGRGNFPPRFSGLQFPNYSSELNVNALELDDSALYLCASSLGADPYEQYFGPGTRLTVT.

The CDR3 reads CASSEQGSQPQHF. The CDR3 DNA is TGCGCCAGCAGTGAGCAGGGTTCCCAGCCCCAGCATTTT. The chain recombines TRBV10-2 with TRBJ1-5, with a weak D call TRBD1 (5 bases). Germline CDR1 is WSHSY and CDR2 is SAAADI. This CDR3 is built from 13 residues. Between the trimmed V and J ends, which lost 2 bases and 7 bases, there was a span of 9 bases.

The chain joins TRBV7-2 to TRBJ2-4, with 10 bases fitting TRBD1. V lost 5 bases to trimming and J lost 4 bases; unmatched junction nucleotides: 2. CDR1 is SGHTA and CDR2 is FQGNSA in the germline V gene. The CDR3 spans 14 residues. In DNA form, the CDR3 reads TGTGCCAGCAGCCCGGGACAGGGGAAAAACATTCAGTACTTC. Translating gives CASSPGQGKNIQYF.

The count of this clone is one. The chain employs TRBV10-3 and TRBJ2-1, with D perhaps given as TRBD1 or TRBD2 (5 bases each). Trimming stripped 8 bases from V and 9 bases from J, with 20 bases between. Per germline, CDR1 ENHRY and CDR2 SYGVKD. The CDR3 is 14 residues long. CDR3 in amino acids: CAIQAPGTVGEQFF. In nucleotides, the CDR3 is TGTGCCATCCAAGCGCCCGGGACCGTCGGTGAGCAGTTCTTC.

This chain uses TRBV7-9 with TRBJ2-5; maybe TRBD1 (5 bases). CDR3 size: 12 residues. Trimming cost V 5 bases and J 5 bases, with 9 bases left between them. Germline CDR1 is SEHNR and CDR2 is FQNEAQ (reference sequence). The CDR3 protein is CASSGQGETQYF. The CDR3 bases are TGTGCCAGCAGCGGGCAGGGTGAGACCCAGTACTTC.

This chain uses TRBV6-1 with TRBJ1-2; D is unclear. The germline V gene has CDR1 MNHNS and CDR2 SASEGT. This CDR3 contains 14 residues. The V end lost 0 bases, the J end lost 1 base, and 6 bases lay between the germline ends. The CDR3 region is CASSEARGNYGYTF. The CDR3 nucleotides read TGTGCCAGCAGTGAAGCGCGGGGTAACTATGGCTACACCTTC.

The CDR3 DNA sequence: TGTGCCAGCTCACCCATTAAGGGGGAGGCAGAGCAGTACTTC. It codes for CASSPIKGEAEQYF. The V gene is TRBV18, the J gene TRBJ2-5; possibly TRBD1 or TRBD2 for D (6 bases each). This CDR3 spans 14 amino acids. CDR1 KGHSH and CDR2 LQKENI come from the germline V gene. With 3 bases removed from V and 11 bases from J, the gap between germline ends came to 19 bases.

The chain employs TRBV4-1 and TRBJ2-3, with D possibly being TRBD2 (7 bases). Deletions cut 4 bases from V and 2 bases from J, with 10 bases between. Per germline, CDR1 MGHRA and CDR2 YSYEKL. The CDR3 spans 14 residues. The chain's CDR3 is CASSRGGNTDTQYF. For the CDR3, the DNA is TGCGCCAGCAGCCGGGGGGGCAACACAGATACGCAGTATTTT.

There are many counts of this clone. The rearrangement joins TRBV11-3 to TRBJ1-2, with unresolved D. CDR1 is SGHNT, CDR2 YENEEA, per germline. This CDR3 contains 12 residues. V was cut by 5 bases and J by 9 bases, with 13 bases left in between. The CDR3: CASSEAMDSYTF. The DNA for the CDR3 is TGTGCCAGCAGCGAGGCGATGGATAGCTACACCTTC.

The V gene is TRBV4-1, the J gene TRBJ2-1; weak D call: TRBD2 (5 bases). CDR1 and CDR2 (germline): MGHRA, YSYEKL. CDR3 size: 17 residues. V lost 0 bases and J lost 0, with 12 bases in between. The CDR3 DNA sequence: TGCGCCAGCAGCCAAGATCAACTAGTAAACTCCTACAATGAGCAGTTCTTC. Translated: CASSQDQLVNSYNEQFF.

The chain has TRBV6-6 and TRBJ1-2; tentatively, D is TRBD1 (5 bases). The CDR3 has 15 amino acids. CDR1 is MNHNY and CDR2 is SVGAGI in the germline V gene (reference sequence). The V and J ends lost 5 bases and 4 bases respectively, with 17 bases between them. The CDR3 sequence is CASSRDPDRAYGYTF. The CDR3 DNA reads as TGTGCCAGCAGTCGCGATCCTGACAGAGCCTATGGCTACACCTTC.

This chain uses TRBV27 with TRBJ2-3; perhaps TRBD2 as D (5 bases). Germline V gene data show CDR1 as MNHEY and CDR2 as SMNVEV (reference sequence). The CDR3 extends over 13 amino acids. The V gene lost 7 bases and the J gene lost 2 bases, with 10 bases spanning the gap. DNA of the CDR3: TGTGCCAGCATCGGAGGTTACACAGATACGCAGTATTTT. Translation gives CASIGGYTDTQYF.